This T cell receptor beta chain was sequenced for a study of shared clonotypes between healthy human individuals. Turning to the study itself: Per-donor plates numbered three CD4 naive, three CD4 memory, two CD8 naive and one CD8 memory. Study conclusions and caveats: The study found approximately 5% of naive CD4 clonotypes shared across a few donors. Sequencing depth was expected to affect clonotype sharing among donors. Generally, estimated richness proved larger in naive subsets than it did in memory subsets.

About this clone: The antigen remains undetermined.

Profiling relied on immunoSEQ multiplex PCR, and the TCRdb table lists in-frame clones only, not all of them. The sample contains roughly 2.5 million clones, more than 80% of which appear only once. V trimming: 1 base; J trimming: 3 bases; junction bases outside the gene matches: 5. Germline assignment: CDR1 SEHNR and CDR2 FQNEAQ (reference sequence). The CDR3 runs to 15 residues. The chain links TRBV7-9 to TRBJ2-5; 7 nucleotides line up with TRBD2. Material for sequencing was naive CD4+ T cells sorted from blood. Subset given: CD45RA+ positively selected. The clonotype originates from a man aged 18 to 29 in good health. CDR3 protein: CASSLVTGGKETQYF. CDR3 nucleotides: TGTGCCAGCAGCTTAGTCACGGGGGGAAAAGAGACCCAGTACTTC.